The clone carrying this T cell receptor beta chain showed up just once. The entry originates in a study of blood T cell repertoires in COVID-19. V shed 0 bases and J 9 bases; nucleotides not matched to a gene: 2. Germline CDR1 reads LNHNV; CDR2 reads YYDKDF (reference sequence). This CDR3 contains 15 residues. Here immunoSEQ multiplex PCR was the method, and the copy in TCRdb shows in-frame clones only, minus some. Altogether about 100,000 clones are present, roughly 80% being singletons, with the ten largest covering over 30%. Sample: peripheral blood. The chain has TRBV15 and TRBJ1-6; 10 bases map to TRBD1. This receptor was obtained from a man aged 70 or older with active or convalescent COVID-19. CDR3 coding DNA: TGTGCCACCAGCAGAGAGGACAGGGGGGTTTCACCCCTCCACTTT. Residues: CATSREDRGVSPLHF.